This entry lists 8 T cell receptor beta chains sequenced from one sample in a study of T cells expressing NK-cell markers. Each CDR3 protein gets one entry in TCRdb, which reprocessed the 5' RACE reads and gives no DNA. Its table records roughly 160,000 distinct CDR3 sequences. Sequenced: blood T cells: a sorted CD56 or NKG2C T cell subset, CD4+ or CD8+ T cells, or bulk PBMC T cells (not recorded which). Receptors were obtained from a woman aged 18 to 75 in good health.

V gene TRBV3-1 combines with J gene TRBJ1-5. The CDR3 loop spans 14 amino acids. Per the germline V gene, CDR1 is LGHDT and CDR2 is YNNKEL (reference sequence). The chain's CDR3 is CASSPDRVHQPQHF.

The gene calls are TRBV7-7 and TRBJ2-1; TCRdb's D call, TRBD2, is unchecked because there is no DNA. The CDR3 sequence is 14 residues long. Germline values: CDR1 SSHAT, CDR2 FNYEAQ (reference sequence). The CDR3 sequence: CASSPGTSSREQFF.

The chain has TRBV15 and TRBJ2-1; TCRdb returns TRBD1, unconfirmable since there is no DNA. The germline CDR1 and CDR2 sequences are LNHNV and YYDKDF (reference sequence). This CDR3 has 15 residues. The CDR3 protein is CATSQVSRAPNEQFF.

The chain combines TRBV7-9 with TRBJ2-5. Germline CDR1 is SEHNR and CDR2 is FQNEAQ (reference sequence). The CDR3 is 11 amino acids. This CDR3 reads CASSGFETQYF.

V usage is TRBV30 and J usage is TRBJ1-2; TCRdb calls TRBD1, which cannot be checked without DNA. Germline V gene lookup returns CDR1 GTSNPN and CDR2 SVGIG (reference sequence). The CDR3 totals 13 residues. CDR3 loop: CAWSVQQGYGYTF.

The genes are TRBV5-1 and TRBJ1-4; the TCRdb call, TRBD1, lacks DNA for checking. Per germline, CDR1 SGHRS and CDR2 YFSETQ. CDR3 length equals 16 residues. CDR3 sequence reads: CASSLTGTGRNEKLFF. Combining the CDR3 with reference TRBV5-1 and TRBJ1-4 gives the whole variable domain KAGVTQTPRYLIKTRGQQVTLSCSPISGHRSVSWYQQTPGQGLQFLFEYFSETQRNKGNFPGRFSGRQFSNSRSEMNVSTLELGDSALYLCASSLTGTGRNEKLFFGSGTQLSVL.

The chain employs TRBV7-2 and TRBJ2-3. The germline V gene has CDR1 SGHTA and CDR2 FQGNSA. The CDR3 extends over 12 amino acids. This chain's CDR3 is CASTILPDTQYF.

The chain links TRBV5-1 to TRBJ2-5; checking the TCRdb D call of TRBD1 is not possible without DNA. The CDR3 is 14 residues long. CDR1 SGHRS and CDR2 YFSETQ come from the germline V gene. This CDR3 is CASSRGALGETQYF.